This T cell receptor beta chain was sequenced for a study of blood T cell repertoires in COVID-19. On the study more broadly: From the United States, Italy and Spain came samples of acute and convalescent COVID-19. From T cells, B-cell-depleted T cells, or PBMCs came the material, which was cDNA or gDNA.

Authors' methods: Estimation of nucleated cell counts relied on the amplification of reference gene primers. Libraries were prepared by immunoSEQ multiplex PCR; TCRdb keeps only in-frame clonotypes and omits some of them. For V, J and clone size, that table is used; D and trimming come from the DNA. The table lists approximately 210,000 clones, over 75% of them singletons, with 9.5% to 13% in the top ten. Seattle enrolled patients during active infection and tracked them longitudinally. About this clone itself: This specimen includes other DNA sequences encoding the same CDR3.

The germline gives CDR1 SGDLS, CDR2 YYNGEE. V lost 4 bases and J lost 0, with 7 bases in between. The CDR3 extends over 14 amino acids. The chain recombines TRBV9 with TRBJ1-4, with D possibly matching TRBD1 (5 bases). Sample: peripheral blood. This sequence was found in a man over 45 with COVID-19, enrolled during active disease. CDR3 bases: TGTGCCAGCAGCCAGACAGCAACTAATGAAAAACTGTTTTTT. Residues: CASSQTATNEKLFF.